This TCR beta chain is drawn from a study of T cells in Graves' hyperthyroidism and ophthalmopathy. RNA transcripts were the template for amplifying TCR beta CDR3 regions. HTBI primers were the set used in a first-round RT-PCR of the TCR CDR3. TCRdb analysed the multiplex PCR reads with MiXCR anew, one entry per CDR3 protein. The table records 350,000 to 400,000 distinct CDR3 sequences, about 18% of them present only once. There are many counts of this clonotype. Active moderate-to-severe ophthalmopathy, Clinical Activity Score at least 3, NOSPECS at least 4, under 3 months' duration. Diagnostic assessment was based on clinical symptoms, serum thyroxine and TRAb, thyroid ultrasound and orbital computed tomography. PBMCs were collected from a roughly 9.7 ml volume of fresh peripheral blood. The TCR originated in a man between 18 and 35 years old with Graves' ophthalmopathy. The sample taken for sequencing was blood.

The CDR3 DNA reads as TGCAGTGCCCTGGACTTAAGCTCCTACGAGCAGTACTTC. Protein: CSALDLSSYEQYF. The V gene is TRBV20-1, the J gene TRBJ2-7, with D maybe TRBD2 (5 bases). V lost 6 bases and J lost 0, with 12 bases in between. The CDR3 has 13 amino acids. In germline, CDR1 is DFQATT, CDR2 SNEGSKA (reference sequence).